The 30 T cell receptor beta chains in this list originate from one sample, sequenced in a study of identical twins. TCRdb fed the 5' RACE reads into MiXCR, producing one record per CDR3 protein. The table lists under 800,000 distinct CDR3 sequences, 21% of them singletons. These same data were also listed under a study on T cells expressing NK-cell markers.

The sequenced sample was PBMCs. These TCRs come from a woman younger than 35 in good health.

This clonotype was observed a handful of times. The V gene is TRBV20-1, the J gene TRBJ2-3; a possible D gene is TRBD2 (6 bases). The length of the CDR3 is 15 residues. Trimming pared 4 bases from V and 4 bases from J, leaving 18 bases between. Germline V gene lookup returns CDR1 DFQATT and CDR2 SNEGSKA (reference sequence). For the CDR3, the DNA is TGCAGTGCTATTAGCATGATCGGGGGTGCAGATACGCAGTATTTT. Its protein is CSAISMIGGADTQYF.

V usage is TRBV7-9 and J usage is TRBJ2-3, with 12 positions matching TRBD2. The V gene's germline CDR1 is SEHNR and CDR2 FQNEAQ (reference sequence). J was trimmed by 3 bases and V by 4 bases; bases with no gene match: 5. The CDR3 runs to 16 residues. CDR3 amino acids: CASSSTSGSLTDTQYF. The DNA of the CDR3 is TGTGCCAGCAGCTCGACTAGCGGGAGTCTGACAGATACGCAGTATTTT.

In its sample, this clonotype was seen once. The chain links TRBV4-3 to TRBJ2-7; 7 bases align to TRBD1. V lost 2 bases to trimming and J lost 3 bases; unmatched junction nucleotides: 7. The CDR3 has 15 amino acids. Germline CDR1 LGHNA, CDR2 YSLEER. The CDR3 DNA reads as TGCGCCAGCAGCCAAAACAGAGGGGGCATCTACGAGCAGTACTTC. Its translation is CASSQNRGGIYEQYF.

The rearrangement uses TRBV2 and TRBJ2-2, with unresolved D. This CDR3 is 13 amino acids long. Germline assignment: CDR1 SNHLY and CDR2 FYNNEI. The V end was cut by 8 bases, the J end by 5 bases, with 12 bases between. CDR3 residues: CASCRFRTGELFF. As DNA, the CDR3 is TGTGCCAGCTGTAGGTTTAGGACCGGGGAGCTGTTTTTT.

This clonotype has a handful of counts. The chain uses TRBV4-3 and TRBJ2-1; D is unclear. In germline, CDR1 is LGHNA, CDR2 YSLEER. CDR3 length equals 14 residues. Trimming took 0 bases from V and 8 from J, leaving 11 bases between them. CDR3: CASSQEWRAYEQFF. In DNA form, the CDR3 reads TGCGCCAGCAGCCAAGAATGGCGAGCATATGAGCAGTTCTTC.

The rearrangement links TRBV5-5 to TRBJ2-7, with a possible D match to TRBD1 (6 bases). Looked up from germline, CDR1 is SGHKS and CDR2 is YYEKEE (reference sequence). There are 14 residues in the CDR3. V lost 4 bases and J 7 bases, leaving 18 bases between the germline ends. CDR3 sequence reads: CASSVITGTGEQYF. The CDR3 bases are TGTGCCAGCAGCGTTATTACAGGGACGGGAGAGCAGTACTTC.

The gene calls are TRBV19 and TRBJ1-3, with D perhaps TRBD1 (6 bases). Germline CDR1 LNHDA, CDR2 SQIVND (reference sequence). V was shortened by 9 bases and J by 4 bases, with 16 bases between the two germline ends. The length of the CDR3 is 14 residues. In nucleotides, the CDR3 is TGTGCCAGCCAGAAGACAGGTTCGGGAAACACCATATATTTT. This encodes CASQKTGSGNTIYF.

The sample holds many counts of this clonotype. The chain joins TRBV12-3 or TRBV12-4 to TRBJ2-2; TRBD2 agrees at 7 bases. With 5 bases clipped from V and 7 bases from J, the junction kept 1 base outside the gene matches. The length of the CDR3 is 12 residues. The CDR3 coding sequence is TGTGCCAGCAGTCGGACTAGCGGGGAGCTGTTTTTT. Its translation is CASSRTSGELFF.

The chain employs TRBV20-1 and TRBJ2-1; D gene unclear. Germline V gene sequence: CDR1 DFQATT, CDR2 SNEGSKA (reference sequence). Deletions cut 3 bases from V and 8 bases from J, with 11 bases between. The CDR3 loop spans 12 amino acids. The CDR3 loop is CSASLYSHEQFF. The CDR3 DNA is TGCAGTGCTAGTCTTTATTCACATGAGCAGTTCTTC.

The chain carries TRBV7-2 and TRBJ2-7; a weak D match, TRBD2 (5 bases). This CDR3 region has 15 residues. V was pared by 1 base and J by 3 bases, with 13 bases between. The germline gives CDR1 SGHTA, CDR2 FQGNSA. CDR3 amino acids: CASSLESSKGYEQYF. The CDR3 DNA reads as TGTGCCAGCAGCTTAGAGTCTAGCAAAGGCTACGAGCAGTACTTC.

V and J are TRBV11-2 and TRBJ2-7, with D hard to call. The CDR3 has 14 amino acids. Germline CDR1 SGHAT, CDR2 FQNNGV. V lost 3 bases and J lost 0, with 9 bases in between. CDR3 DNA: TGTGCCAGCAGCTTTTACGGAAACTCCTACGAGCAGTACTTC. It codes for CASSFYGNSYEQYF.

The CDR3 DNA reads as TGTGCCAGCAGCTCGCGGGTTCCATTGAACACTGAAGCTTTCTTT. The encoded protein is CASSSRVPLNTEAFF. V is TRBV11-2 and J is TRBJ1-1; the D is unclear. The CDR3 totals 15 residues. The germline V and J ends were trimmed by 4 bases and 0 bases, with 12 bases remaining between them. Looked up from germline, CDR1 is SGHAT and CDR2 is FQNNGV.

The V and J genes are TRBV9 and TRBJ2-2, with D perhaps TRBD2 (6 bases). Deletions cut 3 bases from V and 1 base from J, with 16 bases between. The CDR3 runs to 17 residues. From germline, CDR1 is SGDLS and CDR2 YYNGEE. CDR3 sequence: CASSGLTETRNTGELFF. CDR3 coding DNA: TGTGCCAGCAGCGGTTTGACTGAGACTAGGAACACCGGGGAGCTGTTTTTT.

This clonotype showed up just a few times. The V gene is TRBV27, the J gene TRBJ2-1; TRBD2 agrees at 12 bases. The V and J ends lost 9 bases and 6 bases, in that order; junction bases with no gene match: 6. Germline V gene data show CDR1 as MNHEY and CDR2 as SMNVEV (reference sequence). The CDR3 is 14 amino acids. The CDR3 sequence: CASSSSGGANEQFF. CDR3 DNA sequence: TGTGCCAGTTCCTCTAGCGGGGGGGCCAATGAGCAGTTCTTC.

The rearrangement uses TRBV12-3 or TRBV12-4 and TRBJ1-4; D not resolved. This CDR3 spans 14 amino acids. Trimming shortened V by 1 base and J by 4 bases, and 7 bases separated the two germline ends. CDR3 nucleotides: TGTGCCAGCAGTTTAGGGGCTATTAATGAAAAACTGTTTTTT. This codes for CASSLGAINEKLFF.

The chain uses TRBV6-4 and TRBJ2-7; D gene unclear. CDR1 and CDR2 (germline): MRHNA, SNTAGT. V gave up 7 bases and J gave up 6 bases, with 13 bases separating them. The CDR3 has 12 amino acids. The CDR3 region is CASKVVGGEQYF. The CDR3 DNA sequence: TGTGCCAGCAAGGTTGTAGGTGGCGAGCAGTACTTC.

This clonotype was seen ten or more times. This chain uses TRBV12-3 or TRBV12-4 with TRBJ1-6; D is unresolved. Trimming shortened V by 3 bases and J by 9 bases, and 15 bases separated the two germline ends. The CDR3 covers 15 residues. Written as DNA, the CDR3 is TGTGCCAGCAGTTTTAACCCAGACGGTTTTTCACCCCTCCACTTT. It specifies CASSFNPDGFSPLHF.

The chain joins TRBV5-1 to TRBJ2-1, with D maybe TRBD2 (5 bases). The V end was cut by 7 bases, the J end by 8 bases, with 13 bases between. The CDR3 runs 12 residues. The germline CDR1 and CDR2 sequences are SGHRS and YFSETQ. The CDR3: CASGGDGDEQFF. CDR3 DNA sequence: TGCGCCAGCGGAGGAGATGGGGATGAGCAGTTCTTC.

The CDR3 sequence is CASSLARGGGRTDTQYF. The CDR3 bases are TGTGCCAGCAGCTTAGCTCGTGGAGGGGGCCGCACAGATACGCAGTATTTT. The chain joins TRBV11-2 to TRBJ2-3; D possibly corresponds to TRBD1 (7 bases). Looked up from germline, CDR1 is SGHAT and CDR2 is FQNNGV. The CDR3 has 17 residues. The V end lost 1 base, the J end lost 1 base, and 15 bases lay between the germline ends.

This clonotype has a handful of counts. The chain combines TRBV7-2 with TRBJ2-7; no clear D gene. Germline-derived CDR1 and CDR2 are SGHTA and FQGNSA. The CDR3 totals 14 residues. Trimming shortened V by 1 base and J by 1 base, and 8 bases separated the two germline ends. The CDR3 loop is CASSLVGPSYEQYF. The CDR3 region has the DNA TGTGCCAGCAGCTTAGTAGGGCCGTCCTACGAGCAGTACTTC.

The table lists this clonotype with a few counts. The chain recombines TRBV7-8 with TRBJ2-1; the D is unclear. Trimming took 7 bases from V and 4 from J, leaving 14 bases between them. The germline V gene has CDR1 SGHVS and CDR2 FQNEAQ. This CDR3 contains 14 residues. The CDR3 coding sequence is TGTGCCAGCAACCCTGAGGAATGGTACAATGAGCAGTTCTTC. Translating it yields CASNPEEWYNEQFF. The full variable domain, in which reference TRBV7-8 and TRBJ2-1 provide the parts outside the CDR3, is GAGVSQSPRYKVAKRGQDVALRCDPISGHVSLFWYQQALGQGPEFLTYFQNEAQLDKSGLPSDRFFAERPEGSVSTLKIQRTQQEDSAVYLCASNPEEWYNEQFFGPGTRLTVL.

V and J are TRBV12-3 or TRBV12-4 and TRBJ2-1; a possible D gene is TRBD2 (5 bases). The CDR3 length is 12 residues. V was pared by 5 bases and J by 12 bases, with 14 bases between. DNA for the CDR3: TGTGCCAGCAGTCGGACGGACGGAGGGCAGTTCTTC. This sequence encodes CASSRTDGGQFF.

The chain couples TRBV7-3 to TRBJ2-2; D not resolved. The CDR3 spans 12 residues. The V end was cut by 5 bases, the J end by 7 bases, with 8 bases between. Looked up from germline, CDR1 is SGHTA and CDR2 is FQGTGA. DNA of the CDR3: TGTGCCAGCAGCACCCTCGTCGGGGAGCTGTTTTTT. Translation: CASSTLVGELFF.

This chain links TRBV20-1 with TRBJ2-3, with 7 bases identical to TRBD2. The CDR3 is 13 amino acids. In germline, CDR1 is DFQATT, CDR2 SNEGSKA (reference sequence). After removal of 5 bases from V and 5 bases from J, the junction contained 7 bases not matched to a gene. DNA for the CDR3: TGCAGTGCTTTCAGCGGGGTGGAAGATACGCAGTATTTT. This codes for CSAFSGVEDTQYF.

This clonotype was recorded a few times. V is TRBV20-1 and J is TRBJ2-7; D uncertain. Trimming shortened V by 5 bases and J by 2 bases, and 22 bases separated the two germline ends. The length of the CDR3 is 16 residues. Germline lookup yields CDR1 DFQATT and CDR2 SNEGSKA (reference sequence). The CDR3 is CSAADSTRSATYEQYF. The CDR3 region has the DNA TGCAGTGCTGCTGACTCAACTCGATCGGCCACCTACGAGCAGTACTTC.

This clonotype occurred a few times. V is TRBV5-7 and J is TRBJ1-1, with unresolved D. TRBV5-7 is designated an ORF whose function remains uncertain. The CDR3 extends over 15 amino acids. The V end lost 4 bases, the J end lost 1 base, and 14 bases lay between the germline ends. CDR3 bases: TGTGCCAGCAGCGTGGTCGCGGCCCAGAACACTGAAGCTTTCTTT. This gives the protein CASSVVAAQNTEAFF.

This clonotype was counted a few times. V gene TRBV20-1 combines with J gene TRBJ2-7, with 14 bases identical to TRBD2. The CDR3 totals 16 residues. Trimming at V came to 2 bases and at J to 4 bases, leaving 7 bases not matched to a gene. Germline CDR1 DFQATT, CDR2 SNEGSKA (reference sequence). The CDR3 region is CSARRPGLAGGYEQYF. The CDR3 DNA sequence: TGCAGTGCTAGACGTCCCGGACTAGCGGGAGGATACGAGCAGTACTTC.

This clonotype turned up a few times. The chain recombines TRBV4-3 with TRBJ2-1; D gene unclear. Germline V gene lookup returns CDR1 LGHNA and CDR2 YSLEER. This CDR3 contains 16 residues. The V end was cut by 4 bases, the J end by 0 bases, with 13 bases between. This CDR3 is CASSPWAHSSYNEQFF. The CDR3, as DNA: TGCGCCAGCAGCCCTTGGGCGCATAGCTCCTACAATGAGCAGTTCTTC.

This clonotype turned up a few times. The chain employs TRBV20-1 and TRBJ2-1; D tentatively reads TRBD1 or TRBD2 (5 bases each). This CDR3 is built from 17 residues. The germline CDR1 and CDR2 sequences are DFQATT and SNEGSKA (reference sequence). Trimming removed 1 base at V and 0 bases at J, with 16 bases between. CDR3 sequence: CSARGRGTLSSYNEQFF. The CDR3 nucleotides read TGCAGTGCTAGAGGACGAGGGACGTTGAGCTCCTACAATGAGCAGTTCTTC.

This clonotype showed up just a few times. The rearrangement links TRBV5-1 to TRBJ2-5, with D hard to call. The CDR3 has 13 residues. The germline V gene encodes CDR1 SGHRS and CDR2 YFSETQ. V was trimmed by 1 base and J by 4 bases, leaving 8 bases between them. The CDR3 DNA follows: TGCGCCAGCAGCTTGCGATCTCGAGAGACCCAGTACTTC. Translating it yields CASSLRSRETQYF.